One sample yielded the 20 T cell receptor beta chains listed below, sequenced in a study of T cell clonotyping in hematopoietic cell transplantation. Sequencing was performed with immunoSEQ multiplex PCR; in TCRdb, only in-frame clones are kept and a portion is missing. The table includes approximately 4,000 clones, 15% to 20% detected once. The source was peripheral blood mononuclear cells, collected 30 days after allogeneic stem cell transplant. The receptors were sampled from a male patient between 45 and 60 years old who had an allogeneic stem cell transplant from a related donor, so the T cells may come from the graft donor. Some clones in this sample may be carry-over from other donors' samples.

This chain uses TRBV30 with TRBJ2-2, with D tentatively TRBD2 (6 bases). The CDR3 spans 12 residues. V lost 3 bases and J 8 bases, leaving 10 bases between the germline ends. Looked up from germline, CDR1 is GTSNPN and CDR2 is SVGIG (reference sequence). As DNA, the CDR3 is TGTGCCTGGAGGCGGCGGGGTGGGGAGCTGTTTTTT. Protein sequence: CAWRRRGGELFF.

By share, this clone ranks as medium-sized. V is TRBV4-1 and J is TRBJ2-7, with D maybe TRBD2 (5 bases). Germline assignment: CDR1 MGHRA and CDR2 YSYEKL. V dropped 9 bases and J dropped 2 bases, with 14 bases sitting between them. The CDR3 is made up of 13 amino acids. CDR3 nucleotides: TGCGCCAGTAGCGAAGGGTGGACCTACGAGCAGTACTTC. This sequence encodes CASSEGWTYEQYF.

By frequency in the sample, this clone is medium-sized. The rearrangement uses TRBV28 and TRBJ1-2; D ambiguous. The CDR3 loop spans 14 amino acids. V was trimmed by 5 bases and J by 6 bases, leaving 16 bases between them. Germline loops: CDR1 MDHEN, CDR2 SYDVKM. CDR3 coding DNA: TGTGCCAGCAGTCTCCTCCAGGAGGTAGATGGCTACACCTTC. Translation gives CASSLLQEVDGYTF.

In its sample, this clone was seen a few times. The chain employs TRBV5-1 and TRBJ2-7; D gene unclear. Trimming took 1 base from V and 5 from J, leaving 10 bases between them. Germline loops: CDR1 SGHRS, CDR2 YFSETQ. The CDR3 consists of 13 residues. The CDR3 sequence is CASSLNSNNEQYF. CDR3 in DNA: TGCGCCAGCAGCTTGAACAGTAACAACGAGCAGTACTTC.

The CDR3 spells CASTGTNYGYTF. CDR3 bases: TGTGCCTCTACAGGAACCAACTATGGCTACACCTTC. V is TRBV30 and J is TRBJ1-2, with TRBD1 as a possible D gene (5 bases). CDR1 GTSNPN and CDR2 SVGIG come from the germline V gene (reference sequence). The CDR3 covers 12 residues. V was cut by 7 bases and J by 2 bases, with 11 bases left in between.

V usage is TRBV30 and J usage is TRBJ2-7, with D possibly TRBD2 on 5 matching bases. V was trimmed by 1 base and J by 3 bases, leaving 10 bases between them. Per the germline V gene, CDR1 is GTSNPN and CDR2 is SVGIG (reference sequence). The CDR3 extends over 13 amino acids. CDR3 sequence (DNA): TGTGCCTGGAGTGAGGGAGCGATCTACGAGCAGTACTTC. It encodes CAWSEGAIYEQYF.

The rearrangement uses TRBV6-1 and TRBJ1-5, with TRBD1 as a possible D gene (5 bases). V was cut by 4 bases and J by 0 bases, with 10 bases left in between. CDR1 is MNHNS, CDR2 SASEGT, per germline. This CDR3 contains 15 residues. This CDR3 reads CASSGIRGSNQPQHF. The CDR3 coding sequence is TGTGCCAGCAGTGGGATTAGGGGTAGCAATCAGCCCCAGCATTTT.

The gene calls are TRBV19 and TRBJ1-5, with D possibly matching TRBD1 (5 bases). The germline V gene encodes CDR1 LNHDA and CDR2 SQIVND (reference sequence). The ends were cut back, 5 bases at V and 4 bases at J, with 12 bases in the middle. This CDR3 has 14 amino acids. CDR3 protein: CASSAPGPNQPQHF. The CDR3 bases are TGTGCCAGTAGTGCCCCGGGACCTAATCAGCCCCAGCATTTT. The variable domain in full, completed from reference TRBV19 and TRBJ1-5, reads DGGITQSPKYLFRKEGQNVTLSCEQNLNHDAMYWYRQDPGQGLRLIYYSQIVNDFQKGDIAEGYSVSREKKESFPLTVTSAQKNPTAFYLCASSAPGPNQPQHFGDGTRLSIL.

This clone was found a few times. The gene calls are TRBV5-1 and TRBJ1-1, with D hard to call. The CDR3 is 13 amino acids. Germline values: CDR1 SGHRS, CDR2 YFSETQ. The V end lost 0 bases, the J end lost 2 bases, and 5 bases lay between the germline ends. The chain's CDR3 is CASSLGRNTEAFF. The CDR3 DNA reads TGCGCCAGCAGCTTGGGACGAAACACTGAAGCTTTCTTT.

The V gene is TRBV7-9, the J gene TRBJ2-7; no reliable D call. Germline V CDR1 and CDR2: SEHNR, FQNEAQ (reference sequence). The CDR3 has 12 amino acids. The V and J ends lost 2 bases and 2 bases respectively, with 4 bases between them. CDR3 sequence reads: CASSLLPYEQYF. DNA of the CDR3: TGTGCCAGCAGCTTACTGCCCTACGAGCAGTACTTC.

This clone occurred a few times. The chain links TRBV5-1 to TRBJ1-1; D remains ambiguous. The V end lost 5 bases, the J end lost 4 bases, and 12 bases lay between the germline ends. Per the germline V gene, CDR1 is SGHRS and CDR2 is YFSETQ. The CDR3 extends over 13 amino acids. In DNA, the CDR3 is TGCGCCAGCAGTTGCCCGGGCTGCACTGAAGCTTTCTTT. Protein sequence: CASSCPGCTEAFF.

In this sample, this clone turned up a few times. The chain recombines TRBV23-1 with TRBJ1-4; 7 bases are a match to TRBD1. TRBV23-1 is labeled an ORF, and its function is uncertain. Trimming took 3 bases from V and 7 from J; bases not matched to a gene: 14. There are 17 residues in the CDR3. The CDR3 DNA is TGCGCCAGCAGTCACCCCCCGACAGGGCGGCAGAGTGAAAAACTGTTTTTT. Amino acids: CASSHPPTGRQSEKLFF.

CDR3 in amino acids: CAWSRDANQPQHF. The CDR3, as DNA: TGTGCCTGGAGCCGGGACGCTAATCAGCCCCAGCATTTT. The chain joins TRBV30 to TRBJ1-5; a weak D match, TRBD1 (5 bases). Between the trimmed V and J ends, which lost 3 bases and 4 bases, there was a span of 10 bases. There are 13 residues in the CDR3. Germline loops: CDR1 GTSNPN, CDR2 SVGIG (reference sequence).

Only a few counts were recorded for this clone. The V and J genes are TRBV30 and TRBJ1-3, with TRBD1 matching over 8 bases. The CDR3 length is 17 residues. Germline V gene lookup returns CDR1 GTSNPN and CDR2 SVGIG (reference sequence). The ends lost 2 bases at V and 4 bases at J; junction bases unmatched: 13. Here the CDR3 reads CAWSKAGGAFSGNTIYF. CDR3 DNA: TGTGCCTGGAGTAAGGCAGGGGGCGCTTTTTCCGGAAACACCATATATTTT.

This clone was counted between two and nine times. V and J are TRBV4-2 and TRBJ1-6, with D unresolved. The CDR3 is 15 amino acids. Germline CDR1 and CDR2: LGHNA and YNFKEQ. V was trimmed by 0 bases and J by 10 bases, leaving 13 bases between them. The chain's CDR3 is CASSQDTTAVSPLHF. The DNA for the CDR3 is TGTGCCAGCAGCCAAGATACCACCGCGGTATCACCCCTCCACTTT.

J is TRBJ2-7 and V is TRBV27, with D maybe TRBD1 (5 bases). This CDR3 contains 19 residues. Trimming stripped 8 bases from V and 5 bases from J, with 34 bases between. Germline V gives CDR1 MNHEY, CDR2 SMNVEV (reference sequence). The CDR3, as DNA: TGTGCCAGCCTTACCCGCAACAGCTCAACAGGTTTGACGGTTGACGAGCAGTACTTC. It encodes CASLTRNSSTGLTVDEQYF.

Only a few counts were recorded for this clone. The V gene is TRBV30, the J gene TRBJ1-2; 7 bases are a match to TRBD1. Germline V gene sequence: CDR1 GTSNPN, CDR2 SVGIG (reference sequence). The CDR3 runs 12 residues. The CDR3 region is CAAGGRTYGYTF. CDR3 DNA sequence: TGTGCGGCAGGGGGGCGTACCTATGGCTACACCTTC.

This clone showed up just once. The rearrangement uses TRBV30 and TRBJ1-1; D remains ambiguous. The germline CDR1 and CDR2 sequences are GTSNPN and SVGIG (reference sequence). With 0 bases removed from V and 0 bases from J, the gap between germline ends came to 8 bases. This CDR3 contains 14 residues. CDR3 amino acids: CAWSVRQMNTEAFF. CDR3 in DNA: TGTGCCTGGAGTGTTCGGCAGATGAACACTGAAGCTTTCTTT.

This clone came up a few times. V usage is TRBV29-1 and J usage is TRBJ2-1; no definite D call. The CDR3 is 10 amino acids. V dropped 4 bases and J dropped 7 bases, with 5 bases sitting between them. Germline V gene data show CDR1 as SQVTM and CDR2 as ANQGSEA. CDR3 DNA sequence: TGCAGCGTTGTTGGAAATGAGCAGTTCTTC. It codes for CSVVGNEQFF.

V and J are TRBV14 and TRBJ1-1; the D is unclear. There are 13 residues in the CDR3. V was pared by 4 bases and J by 6 bases, with 12 bases between. Germline V lookup: CDR1 SGHDN, CDR2 FVKESK. DNA of the CDR3: TGTGCCAGCAGCCTAACAGAAATGGCTGAAGCTTTCTTT. Protein product: CASSLTEMAEAFF.